The 30 T cell receptor beta chains below come from one sample, sequenced in a study of T cell responses to AZD1222 COVID-19 vaccine. Data came from immunoSEQ multiplex PCR; TCRdb stores just in-frame clones and leaves some out. The profile shows 95,000 to 150,000 clones, around 87% of them singletons. The sample in question was peripheral blood, obtained on day 0 of AZD1222 vaccination. These receptors were collected from an adult in good health.

The gene calls are TRBV6-6 and TRBJ2-2; maybe TRBD1 (6 bases). The CDR3 is made up of 16 amino acids. V gave up 7 bases and J gave up 4 bases, with 19 bases separating them. Germline CDR1 reads MNHNY; CDR2 reads SVGAGI (reference sequence). The CDR3 DNA sequence: TGTGCCAGCATGAGACCTCAGGGGCGCGTCACCGGGGAGCTGTTTTTT. It encodes CASMRPQGRVTGELFF.

The chain couples TRBV28 to TRBJ2-7; D perhaps matches TRBD2 (5 bases). Germline CDR1 MDHEN, CDR2 SYDVKM. The CDR3 spans 18 residues. Trimming cost V 3 bases and J 4 bases, with 25 bases left between them. The CDR3 nucleotides are TGTGCCAGCAGTTTCCTATTTTTCTCCCAAATCGGGGATTACGAGCAGTACTTC. This sequence encodes CASSFLFFSQIGDYEQYF.

Here the CDR3 reads CASSRTGTRYEQYF. CDR3 DNA sequence: TGTGCCAGCAGTCGCACCGGGACACGGTACGAGCAGTACTTC. The V and J genes are TRBV27 and TRBJ2-7; maybe TRBD1 (6 bases). V was shortened by 5 bases and J by 4 bases, with 15 bases between the two germline ends. This CDR3 comprises 14 residues. The germline CDR1 and CDR2 sequences are MNHEY and SMNVEV (reference sequence).

The rearrangement joins TRBV19 to TRBJ1-2; TRBD1 matches 8 bases. J lost 4 bases, V lost 3 bases, and 7 bases had no gene match. Germline lookup yields CDR1 LNHDA and CDR2 SQIVND (reference sequence). This CDR3 is 15 amino acids long. The CDR3 nucleotides are TGTGCCAGTAGTATCCGGGGACAGGTTCTCTATGGCTACACCTTC. Protein product: CASSIRGQVLYGYTF.

V usage is TRBV5-1 and J usage is TRBJ2-2; TRBD1 matches 10 bases. J gave up 3 bases and V 3 bases, and 2 bases lay outside the gene matches. The CDR3 is 15 amino acids. CDR1 is SGHRS and CDR2 is YFSETQ in the germline V gene. The DNA of the CDR3 is TGCGCCAGCAGCTCCGGGACAGGGGACACCGGGGAGCTGTTTTTT. This codes for CASSSGTGDTGELFF. Variable domain in full (rest from reference TRBV5-1 and TRBJ2-2): KAGVTQTPRYLIKTRGQQVTLSCSPISGHRSVSWYQQTPGQGLQFLFEYFSETQRNKGNFPGRFSGRQFSNSRSEMNVSTLELGDSALYLCASSSGTGDTGELFFGEGSRLTVL.

V gene TRBV4-2 combines with J gene TRBJ2-3, with 7 bases that match TRBD2. V shed 1 base and J 2 bases; nucleotides not matched to a gene: 3. CDR3 size: 15 residues. Germline CDR1 and CDR2: LGHNA and YNFKEQ. CDR3 DNA: TGTGCCAGCAGCCAAGCGGCGGGGGACACAGATACGCAGTATTTT. It is translated as CASSQAAGDTDTQYF.

V and J are TRBV27 and TRBJ2-3, with D maybe TRBD1 (5 bases). The germline V gene has CDR1 MNHEY and CDR2 SMNVEV (reference sequence). The length of the CDR3 is 14 residues. The germline V and J ends were trimmed by 4 bases and 8 bases, with 16 bases remaining between them. The CDR3 loop reads CASSSPGSSGTQYF. For the CDR3, the DNA is TGTGCCAGCAGTTCCCCAGGGTCTAGTGGTACGCAGTATTTT.

The chain employs TRBV9 and TRBJ2-3; D is perhaps TRBD2 (6 bases). CDR1 is SGDLS and CDR2 is YYNGEE in the germline V gene. This CDR3 is 14 amino acids long. Trimming stripped 2 bases from V and 0 bases from J, with 7 bases between. Here the CDR3 DNA reads TGTGCCAGCAGCGTTAGCGGCAGCACAGATACGCAGTATTTT. This codes for CASSVSGSTDTQYF.

V usage is TRBV18 and J usage is TRBJ2-7; 10 nucleotides match TRBD1. The CDR3 is made up of 16 amino acids. Germline V gene lookup returns CDR1 KGHSH and CDR2 LQKENI. Trimming at V came to 3 bases and at J to 1 base, leaving 6 bases not matched to a gene. Here the CDR3 reads CASSPLPGQGSYEQYF. For the CDR3, the DNA is TGTGCCAGCTCACCTCTGCCGGGACAGGGGTCCTACGAGCAGTACTTC.

The chain employs TRBV10-3 and TRBJ2-7; TRBD2 agrees at 8 bases. V shed 4 bases and J 3 bases; nucleotides not matched to a gene: 29. Germline loops: CDR1 ENHRY, CDR2 SYGVKD. The CDR3 has 22 residues. The CDR3 DNA sequence: TGTGCCATCAGTGGACCGCGCGCAGATGTGGGACTAGAACCCTCAAATGACTACGAGCAGTACTTC. Protein sequence: CAISGPRADVGLEPSNDYEQYF.

J is TRBJ2-7 and V is TRBV7-9; TRBD2 aligns across 16 bases. The CDR3 has 16 residues. Germline V lookup: CDR1 SEHNR, CDR2 FQNEAQ (reference sequence). J lost 5 bases, V lost 4 bases, and 5 bases had no gene match. As DNA, the CDR3 is TGTGCCAGCAGCTCGGGGACTAGCGGGAGGGAAAACGAGCAGTACTTC. Translating gives CASSSGTSGRENEQYF. Supplemented by reference TRBV7-9 and TRBJ2-7, the full variable domain reads DTGVSQNPRHKITKRGQNVTFRCDPISEHNRLYWYRQTLGQGPEFLTYFQNEAQLEKSRLLSDRFSAERPKGSFSTLEIQRTEQGDSAMYLCASSSGTSGRENEQYFGPGTRLTVT.

The rearrangement joins TRBV6-5 to TRBJ2-5; no definite D call. The germline V gene has CDR1 MNHEY and CDR2 SVGAGI. V lost 0 bases and J 3 bases, leaving 8 bases between the germline ends. The CDR3 consists of 14 residues. For the CDR3, the DNA is TGTGCCAGCAGTTACTCGAATGGAGAAGAGACCCAGTACTTC. It specifies CASSYSNGEETQYF.

V gene TRBV5-4 combines with J gene TRBJ1-2, with TRBD1 matching over 8 bases. Germline values: CDR1 SGHNT, CDR2 YYREEE (reference sequence). The CDR3 length is 14 residues. Trimming took 1 base from V and 4 from J; bases not matched to a gene: 3. The CDR3 sequence is CASSLQGASYGYTF. The CDR3 DNA reads as TGTGCCAGCAGCTTGCAGGGGGCGAGCTATGGCTACACCTTC.

The chain couples TRBV3-1 (or the pseudogene TRBV3-2) to TRBJ1-2; D possibly corresponds to TRBD1 (6 bases). This CDR3 comprises 15 residues. In germline, CDR1 is LGHDT, CDR2 YNNKEL (reference sequence). V was pared by 0 bases and J by 4 bases, with 12 bases between. The CDR3 nucleotides read TGTGCCAGCAGCCAAGATGGCGGGGGCTTCTATGGCTACACCTTC. It is translated as CASSQDGGGFYGYTF.

Points on this clone: The sample contains more than one DNA sequence encoding this CDR3. This chain joins TRBV9 and TRBJ1-1; D gene unclear. Germline V lookup: CDR1 SGDLS, CDR2 YYNGEE. The germline V and J ends were trimmed by 0 bases and 0 bases, with 3 bases remaining between them. This CDR3 has 13 amino acids. The CDR3 region is CASSVALNTEAFF. CDR3 DNA: TGTGCCAGCAGCGTAGCTTTGAACACTGAAGCTTTCTTT.

The V gene is TRBV18, the J gene TRBJ1-1, with no clear D. This CDR3 has 14 residues. The germline CDR1 and CDR2 sequences are KGHSH and LQKENI. V dropped 0 bases and J dropped 6 bases, with 11 bases sitting between them. The CDR3 DNA reads as TGTGCCAGCTCACCACCTTCCGGGCGGGCTGAAGCTTTCTTT. This encodes CASSPPSGRAEAFF.

This clone was counted only a few times. The V gene is TRBV3-1 (or the pseudogene TRBV3-2), the J gene TRBJ1-5; D unresolved. There are 14 residues in the CDR3. Germline V CDR1 and CDR2: LGHDT, YNNKEL (reference sequence). Trimming shortened V by 4 bases and J by 1 base, and 8 bases separated the two germline ends. The CDR3 spells CASSRTLSNQPQHF. CDR3 in DNA: TGTGCCAGCAGCCGCACATTGAGCAATCAGCCCCAGCATTTT.

The J gene is TRBJ2-3, the V gene TRBV11-2; D not resolved. V was clipped by 0 bases and J by 0 bases, with 7 bases between them. Germline values: CDR1 SGHAT, CDR2 FQNNGV. CDR3 length equals 15 residues. The DNA for the CDR3 is TGTGCCAGCAGCTTAGATCAGTCGAGCACAGATACGCAGTATTTT. Its protein product is CASSLDQSSTDTQYF. Full variable domain (outside the CDR3, taken from reference TRBV11-2 and TRBJ2-3): EAGVAQSPRYKIIEKRQSVAFWCNPISGHATLYWYQQILGQGPKLLIQFQNNGVVDDSQLPKDRFSAERLKGVDSTLKIQPAKLEDSAVYLCASSLDQSSTDTQYFGPGTRLTVL.

The chain links TRBV4-3 to TRBJ2-7; 7 bases line up with TRBD2. The germline gives CDR1 LGHNA, CDR2 YSLEER. V gave up 1 base and J gave up 0 bases; unmatched junction bases: 12. The CDR3 totals 18 residues. CDR3 nucleotides: TGCGCCAGCAGCCAAGCCCTCCGGGGGTGGGAGGGCTCCTACGAGCAGTACTTC. This translates into CASSQALRGWEGSYEQYF.

In its sample, this clone was seen once. The V gene is TRBV7-2, the J gene TRBJ1-1; D uncertain. The V end lost 2 bases, the J end lost 6 bases, and 7 bases lay between the germline ends. Germline CDR1 SGHTA, CDR2 FQGNSA. CDR3 length: 12 amino acids. The CDR3 loop reads CASSLPPSEAFF. DNA of the CDR3: TGTGCCAGCAGCTTACCTCCCTCTGAAGCTTTCTTT.

This clone was observed once. This chain joins TRBV3-1 (or the pseudogene TRBV3-2) and TRBJ1-2; tentatively, D is TRBD1 (5 bases). The V and J ends lost 2 bases and 7 bases respectively, with 8 bases between them. The CDR3 extends over 12 amino acids. Germline V gives CDR1 LGHDT, CDR2 YNNKEL (reference sequence). In DNA form, the CDR3 reads TGTGCCAGCAGCCAACTCACAGGTGGCTACACCTTC. It yields the protein CASSQLTGGYTF.

This clone was recorded only once. The chain carries TRBV28 and TRBJ1-6; 8 bases are shared with TRBD1. V shed 3 bases and J 10 bases; nucleotides not matched to a gene: 11. Germline lookup yields CDR1 MDHEN and CDR2 SYDVKM. The CDR3 spans 16 residues. For the CDR3, the DNA is TGTGCCAGCAGTTTTCGGGTAGGGACAGGCGGGTCACCCCTCCACTTT. It codes for CASSFRVGTGGSPLHF.

The chain has TRBV5-5 and TRBJ1-6; tentative D call: TRBD1 (5 bases). The V end lost 4 bases, the J end lost 10 bases, and 21 bases lay between the germline ends. CDR3 length: 16 residues. Germline-derived CDR1 and CDR2 are SGHKS and YYEKEE (reference sequence). Here the CDR3 DNA reads TGTGCCAGCAGCAACACTATTCAGGGAGTAGGGTCACCCCTCCACTTT. It yields the protein CASSNTIQGVGSPLHF.

The chain couples TRBV11-2 to TRBJ2-7; 8 bases match TRBD1. Per the germline V gene, CDR1 is SGHAT and CDR2 is FQNNGV. Unmatched junction bases numbered 5, after V lost 3 bases and J lost 4 bases. The CDR3 sequence is 14 residues long. CDR3 residues: CASSLQGAVYEQYF. As DNA, the CDR3 is TGTGCCAGCAGCTTGCAGGGGGCGGTTTACGAGCAGTACTTC.

The J gene is TRBJ1-2, the V gene TRBV7-8; 7 nucleotides agree with TRBD1. The length of the CDR3 is 14 residues. From germline, CDR1 is SGHVS and CDR2 FQNEAQ. The junction had 9 bases not matched to a gene; V was cut back by 5 bases and J by 6 bases. Here the CDR3 DNA reads TGTGCCAGCAGCGAACACCCAGGGGGACATGGCTACACCTTC. Translating it yields CASSEHPGGHGYTF.

The chain joins TRBV28 to TRBJ2-5; 8 bases agree with TRBD1. The junction had 22 bases not matched to a gene; V was cut back by 3 bases and J by 10 bases. The germline CDR1 and CDR2 sequences are MDHEN and SYDVKM. The CDR3 totals 18 residues. CDR3 nucleotide sequence: TGTGCCAGCAGTTTCCCAATTTCGGGGACAGGAGTTTATGATGACCAGTACTTC. Residues: CASSFPISGTGVYDDQYF.

The chain recombines TRBV9 with TRBJ2-1; a weak D match, TRBD2 (7 bases). Germline CDR1 SGDLS, CDR2 YYNGEE. Trimming took off 0 bases at V and 5 bases at J, with 12 bases between the two ends. The CDR3 loop spans 15 amino acids. CDR3 coding DNA: TGTGCCAGCAGCGTAGGCGGGGGCCGAGACAATGAGCAGTTCTTC. It translates to CASSVGGGRDNEQFF. Complete variable domain (other parts from reference TRBV9 and TRBJ2-1): DSGVTQTPKHLITATGQRVTLRCSPRSGDLSVYWYQQSLDQGLQFLIQYYNGEERAKGNILERFSAQQFPDLHSELNLSSLELGDSALYFCASSVGGGRDNEQFFGPGTRLTVL.

The count of this clone is one. The J gene is TRBJ2-5, the V gene TRBV3-1 (or the pseudogene TRBV3-2); possibly TRBD2 for D (6 bases). The germline V gene has CDR1 LGHDT and CDR2 YNNKEL (reference sequence). The CDR3 runs to 13 residues. V was cut by 4 bases and J by 4 bases, with 10 bases left in between. DNA of the CDR3: TGTGCCAGCAGCCCAGGGACTTTAGAGACCCAGTACTTC. Protein sequence: CASSPGTLETQYF.

Note on this clone: This same CDR3 is encoded by further DNA sequences in the sample. J is TRBJ2-3 and V is TRBV7-3; 9 nucleotides match TRBD2. Germline CDR1 reads SGHTA; CDR2 reads FQGTGA. CDR3 length: 15 amino acids. V was clipped by 3 bases and J by 3 bases; unmatched bases: 4. For the CDR3, the DNA is TGTGCCAGCAGCTTGGGACTAGCACCTACAGATACGCAGTATTTT. Translation: CASSLGLAPTDTQYF.

The rearrangement joins TRBV7-2 to TRBJ2-7, with TRBD2 matching 9 bases. Trimming took 1 base from V and 8 from J; bases not matched to a gene: 6. The germline CDR1 and CDR2 sequences are SGHTA and FQGNSA. The CDR3 has 14 residues. The CDR3 loop reads CASSLDAGLAKQYF. CDR3 DNA: TGTGCCAGCAGCTTAGATGCGGGACTAGCAAAGCAGTACTTC.